Shown below are 20 T cell receptor beta chains from a single sample sequenced in a study of monozygotic twins with inflammatory bowel disease. Using the 5' RACE reads, TCRdb records one entry per CDR3 protein without DNA. The listing records over 100,000 distinct CDR3 sequences. Sequencing used blood. All receptors come from a human donor with ulcerative colitis or Crohn's disease, or a healthy co-twin of an affected twin (not recorded which).

This chain connects TRBV4-3 to TRBJ2-1; there is no DNA to check the TCRdb D call of TRBD2. The germline gives CDR1 LGHNA, CDR2 YSLEER. The CDR3 is made up of 18 amino acids. CDR3 region: CASSHWGLAGEGYNEQFF.

This chain connects TRBV5-1 to TRBJ2-3; no DNA is available, so the TRBD1 call from TCRdb remains unchecked. Germline CDR1 and CDR2: SGHRS and YFSETQ. The CDR3 covers 15 residues. The CDR3 loop is CASSPGGIRGDTQYF. Full variable domain (rest looked up from reference TRBV5-1 and TRBJ2-3): KAGVTQTPRYLIKTRGQQVTLSCSPISGHRSVSWYQQTPGQGLQFLFEYFSETQRNKGNFPGRFSGRQFSNSRSEMNVSTLELGDSALYLCASSPGGIRGDTQYFGPGTRLTVL.

V and J are TRBV3-1 and TRBJ2-3; there is no DNA to check the TCRdb D call of TRBD2. The CDR3 runs to 20 residues. Germline loops: CDR1 LGHDT, CDR2 YNNKEL (reference sequence). The CDR3 sequence: CASRPYGASGGPASTDTQYF.

The chain employs TRBV7-9 and TRBJ2-3; the D call of TRBD2 rests on TCRdb alone, since no DNA is present to check it. The germline CDR1 and CDR2 sequences are SEHNR and FQNEAQ (reference sequence). This CDR3 has 17 amino acids. This CDR3 is CASSLARLAGRTDTQYF.

The J gene is TRBJ2-3, the V gene TRBV7-9; TCRdb calls TRBD2, which cannot be checked without DNA. This CDR3 is 15 amino acids long. Per the germline V gene, CDR1 is SEHNR and CDR2 is FQNEAQ (reference sequence). The CDR3 loop reads CASSLARESTDTQYF. The full variable domain, completed using reference TRBV7-9 and TRBJ2-3, is DTGVSQNPRHKITKRGQNVTFRCDPISEHNRLYWYRQTLGQGPEFLTYFQNEAQLEKSRLLSDRFSAERPKGSFSTLEIQRTEQGDSAMYLCASSLARESTDTQYFGPGTRLTVL.

The rearrangement uses TRBV5-1 and TRBJ2-1; checking the TCRdb D call of TRBD1 is not possible without DNA. The germline CDR1 and CDR2 sequences are SGHRS and YFSETQ. This CDR3 spans 15 amino acids. This chain's CDR3 is CASSLTGGNYNEQFF.

The chain recombines TRBV18 with TRBJ2-6. Per germline, CDR1 KGHSH and CDR2 LQKENI. The CDR3 loop spans 17 amino acids. The chain's CDR3 is CASSPRSGNSGANVLTF.

J is TRBJ2-2 and V is TRBV5-1; the D gene TCRdb calls, TRBD2, cannot be checked with no DNA. Per the germline V gene, CDR1 is SGHRS and CDR2 is YFSETQ. The CDR3 is 17 amino acids. The CDR3 loop is CASSLSGEGHITGELFF. Full variable domain (rest looked up from reference TRBV5-1 and TRBJ2-2): KAGVTQTPRYLIKTRGQQVTLSCSPISGHRSVSWYQQTPGQGLQFLFEYFSETQRNKGNFPGRFSGRQFSNSRSEMNVSTLELGDSALYLCASSLSGEGHITGELFFGEGSRLTVL.

The chain uses TRBV5-1 and TRBJ1-2; TCRdb gives TRBD1 as the D gene, but with no DNA this cannot be confirmed. This CDR3 comprises 15 residues. Germline V CDR1 and CDR2: SGHRS, YFSETQ. CDR3 in amino acids: CASSLGQGPNYGYTF.

This rearrangement joins TRBV30 to TRBJ2-2. CDR3 size: 12 residues. The V gene's germline CDR1 is GTSNPN and CDR2 SVGIG (reference sequence). Here the CDR3 reads CAWTGNTGELFF.

J is TRBJ2-7 and V is TRBV7-9; TCRdb selects TRBD1, and the lack of DNA leaves this call unchecked. This CDR3 contains 14 residues. The germline V gene has CDR1 SEHNR and CDR2 FQNEAQ (reference sequence). The CDR3 is CASSISGTDYEQYF.

The chain combines TRBV5-5 with TRBJ2-4; TCRdb designates TRBD2, a call that cannot be tested without DNA. The CDR3 extends over 14 amino acids. Germline V gene sequence: CDR1 SGHKS, CDR2 YYEKEE (reference sequence). CDR3 sequence: CASSASGTQNIQYF.

V gene TRBV7-2 combines with J gene TRBJ2-1; TCRdb names TRBD2, which stays unverified in the absence of DNA. The CDR3 has 15 amino acids. Germline CDR1 reads SGHTA; CDR2 reads FQGNSA. CDR3 residues: CASSPGLAEGHEQFF.

J is TRBJ2-5 and V is TRBV24-1; as DNA is missing, the TRBD1 call by TCRdb cannot be tested. The CDR3 spans 15 residues. Germline V gene lookup returns CDR1 KGHDR and CDR2 SFDVKD. The CDR3 protein is CATSDPGTEQETQYF.

V gene TRBV7-2 combines with J gene TRBJ1-2; the TCRdb call, TRBD1, lacks DNA for checking. This CDR3 is 15 amino acids long. The V gene's germline CDR1 is SGHTA and CDR2 FQGNSA. The CDR3 loop reads CASSLGQPDYYGYTF. Variable domain in full (rest from reference TRBV7-2 and TRBJ1-2): GAGVSQSPSNKVTEKGKDVELRCDPISGHTALYWYRQSLGQGLEFLIYFQGNSAPDKSGLPSDRFSAERTGGSVSTLTIQRTQQEDSAVYLCASSLGQPDYYGYTFGSGTRLTVV.

V is TRBV5-1 and J is TRBJ1-1. The CDR3 is 14 residues long. Per the germline V gene, CDR1 is SGHRS and CDR2 is YFSETQ. The CDR3 spells CASSPEIGYTEAFF.

The J gene is TRBJ2-5, the V gene TRBV29-1; TCRdb's D gene call, TRBD1, goes unchecked for lack of DNA. From germline, CDR1 is SQVTM and CDR2 ANQGSEA. The CDR3 is 11 amino acids. The CDR3: CSVERGETQYF.

The chain combines TRBV5-1 with TRBJ2-5; there is no DNA to check the TCRdb D call of TRBD2. The CDR3 is 18 residues long. CDR1 and CDR2 (germline): SGHRS, YFSETQ. This CDR3 is CASSPGPLAGGSQETQYF. Supplemented by reference TRBV5-1 and TRBJ2-5, the full variable domain reads KAGVTQTPRYLIKTRGQQVTLSCSPISGHRSVSWYQQTPGQGLQFLFEYFSETQRNKGNFPGRFSGRQFSNSRSEMNVSTLELGDSALYLCASSPGPLAGGSQETQYFGPGTRLLVL.

The CDR3 spells CASSPSRPGGVQETQYF. This chain links TRBV7-2 with TRBJ2-5; TCRdb reports TRBD1, a call that lacks DNA to check it against. CDR1 and CDR2 (germline): SGHTA, FQGNSA. The CDR3 consists of 17 residues. Full variable domain (missing parts from reference TRBV7-2 and TRBJ2-5): GAGVSQSPSNKVTEKGKDVELRCDPISGHTALYWYRQSLGQGLEFLIYFQGNSAPDKSGLPSDRFSAERTGGSVSTLTIQRTQQEDSAVYLCASSPSRPGGVQETQYFGPGTRLLVL.

This chain uses TRBV12-3 or TRBV12-4 with TRBJ1-6; without DNA, the TCRdb call of TRBD1 cannot be checked. The CDR3 spans 14 residues. Here the CDR3 reads CASRLGQGISPLHF.